This T cell receptor beta chain was captured in a study of spatial heterogeneity in lung cancer. In the study overall: Samples came from 70 to 80 TRACERx patients with untreated early-stage lung cancer.

About this clonotype itself: Antigen: not known.

The germline V gene has CDR1 SEHNR and CDR2 FQNEAQ (reference sequence). The CDR3 spans 14 residues. The V and J ends lost 2 bases and 0 bases respectively, with 8 bases between them. TCRdb passed the 5' RACE reads through MiXCR, listing each CDR3 protein once. The sample contains about 70,000 distinct CDR3 sequences, roughly 8.9% of which appear only once. General study findings and limits: The study found ubiquitous expanded tumor TCRs in blood more at resection than follow-up.

Documented time point: blood at routine non-recurrence follow-up after resection. Unsorted whole RNA of tumor, nontumor lung or frozen PBMC was sequenced. This rearrangement joins TRBV7-9 to TRBJ2-7; no clear D gene. The sequenced sample was PBMCs, obtained at follow-up. This clonotype originated in a female donor with early-stage non-small cell lung cancer. The CDR3 region is CASSLIGISYEQYF. The DNA of the CDR3 is TGTGCCAGCAGCTTAATAGGGATCTCCTACGAGCAGTACTTC. Combining the CDR3 with reference TRBV7-9 and TRBJ2-7 gives the whole variable domain DTGVSQNPRHKITKRGQNVTFRCDPISEHNRLYWYRQTLGQGPEFLTYFQNEAQLEKSRLLSDRFSAERPKGSFSTLEIQRTEQGDSAMYLCASSLIGISYEQYFGPGTRLTVT.